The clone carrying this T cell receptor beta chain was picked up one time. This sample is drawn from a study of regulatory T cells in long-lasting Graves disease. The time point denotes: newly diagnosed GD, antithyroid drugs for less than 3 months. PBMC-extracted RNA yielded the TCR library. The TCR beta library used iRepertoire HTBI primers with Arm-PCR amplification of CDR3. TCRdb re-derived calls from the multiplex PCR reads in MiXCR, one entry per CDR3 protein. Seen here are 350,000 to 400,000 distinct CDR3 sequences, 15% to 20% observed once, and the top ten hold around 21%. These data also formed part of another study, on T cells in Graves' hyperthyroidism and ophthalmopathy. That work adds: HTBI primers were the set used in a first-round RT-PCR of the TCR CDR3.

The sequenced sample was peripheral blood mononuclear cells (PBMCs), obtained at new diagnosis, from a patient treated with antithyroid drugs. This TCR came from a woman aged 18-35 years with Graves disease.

This chain's CDR3 is CASSIDPWAATSARSGANVLTF. The CDR3 DNA sequence: TGTGCCAGTAGTATAGATCCCTGGGCGGCCACTTCCGCCAGGTCTGGGGCCAACGTCCTGACTTTC. The V gene is TRBV19, the J gene TRBJ2-6; no definite D call. The CDR3 loop spans 22 amino acids. Germline CDR1 and CDR2: LNHDA and SQIVND (reference sequence). V lost 0 bases and J lost 1, with 25 bases in between. The variable domain in full, completed from reference TRBV19 and TRBJ2-6, reads DGGITQSPKYLFRKEGQNVTLSCEQNLNHDAMYWYRQDPGQGLRLIYYSQIVNDFQKGDIAEGYSVSREKKESFPLTVTSAQKNPTAFYLCASSIDPWAATSARSGANVLTFGAGSRLTVL.